The 15 T cell receptor beta chains presented below share a single source sample, sequenced in a study of T cell repertoires in cytomegalovirus infection. MiXCR, run by TCRdb on the reads, gives a single entry per CDR3 protein. The sample has some 400,000 distinct CDR3 sequences, approximately 18% seen once. The sequencing sample was made of PBMCs. The receptor set was obtained from a human donor in good health (CMV status not recorded). Some clones in this sample may be carry-over from other donors' samples.

This clonotype was found once. The chain employs TRBV10-3 and TRBJ1-5; D is unclear. From germline, CDR1 is ENHRY and CDR2 SYGVKD. The CDR3 covers 17 residues. Trimming shortened V by 3 bases and J by 2 bases, and 17 bases separated the two germline ends. CDR3 sequence reads: CAISDPRIEGGNQPQHF. In nucleotides, the CDR3 is TGTGCCATCAGTGACCCACGAATAGAGGGCGGCAATCAGCCCCAGCATTTT.

This sequence joins TRBV20-1 and TRBJ1-3, with D hard to call. Germline V gene data show CDR1 as DFQATT and CDR2 as SNEGSKA (reference sequence). CDR3 length: 13 amino acids. V lost 5 bases and J 0 bases, leaving 8 bases between the germline ends. The CDR3 DNA reads as TGCAGTGCTGCCAGGAGCTCTGGAAACACCATATATTTT. Protein: CSAARSSGNTIYF.

In its sample, this clonotype was seen many times. J is TRBJ1-5 and V is TRBV6-1; D not certain. V lost 5 bases and J 5 bases, leaving 10 bases between the germline ends. The CDR3 runs 13 residues. CDR1 and CDR2 from the germline V gene are MNHNS and SASEGT. CDR3 sequence reads: CASSYSRDQPQHF. The CDR3 DNA follows: TGTGCCAGCAGTTATTCCCGGGATCAGCCCCAGCATTTT.

This clonotype was detected only a few times. This chain links TRBV7-2 with TRBJ2-1; no reliable D call. The CDR3 totals 13 residues. CDR1 is SGHTA and CDR2 is FQGNSA in the germline V gene. V lost 9 bases to trimming and J lost 2 bases, with 11 bases between them. The CDR3 protein is CASRVAPYNEQFF. DNA for the CDR3: TGTGCCAGTCGGGTAGCCCCCTACAATGAGCAGTTCTTC.

V gene TRBV7-2 combines with J gene TRBJ2-5; D remains unclear. This CDR3 spans 12 amino acids. CDR1 is SGHTA, CDR2 FQGNSA, per germline. Trimming cost V 5 bases and J 6 bases, with 10 bases left between them. The CDR3 nucleotides are TGTGCCAGCAGCGAGAGTGTACAGACCCAGTACTTC. Translation gives CASSESVQTQYF.

J is TRBJ2-1 and V is TRBV10-3; tentative D call: TRBD2 (6 bases). The germline gives CDR1 ENHRY, CDR2 SYGVKD. Trimming took 4 bases from V and 7 from J, leaving 11 bases between them. CDR3 size: 13 residues. The CDR3 is CAISGLRENEQFF. The CDR3 nucleotides read TGTGCCATCAGTGGATTGCGGGAAAATGAGCAGTTCTTC.

This clonotype came up many times. The chain couples TRBV12-3 or TRBV12-4 to TRBJ1-5, with D maybe TRBD1 (6 bases). The V and J ends lost 5 bases and 2 bases respectively, with 16 bases between them. This CDR3 is built from 16 residues. Written as DNA, the CDR3 is TGTGCCAGCAGTCCAACAGGGAATAAGGGCAATCAGCCCCAGCATTTT. Its protein is CASSPTGNKGNQPQHF.

There are a few counts of this clonotype. The V gene is TRBV2, the J gene TRBJ2-7; D gene unclear. V lost 7 bases and J 5 bases, leaving 12 bases between the germline ends. Per germline, CDR1 SNHLY and CDR2 FYNNEI. The CDR3 is 12 amino acids. The CDR3 nucleotides read TGTGCCAGCATTGGCAGGCTTGACGAGCAGTACTTC. Amino acids: CASIGRLDEQYF.

This clonotype has a count of ten or more. V and J are TRBV6-1 and TRBJ2-5; 7 bases align to TRBD2. The CDR3 covers 15 residues. CDR1 and CDR2 from the germline V gene are MNHNS and SASEGT. V gave up 6 bases and J gave up 2 bases; unmatched junction bases: 9. The CDR3 region has the DNA TGTGCCAGCAGCTGGGGGGGAGTGGGGCAAGAGACCCAGTACTTC. Protein product: CASSWGGVGQETQYF.

The V call is TRBV10-3, the J call TRBJ2-3; D may match TRBD1 or TRBD2 (5 bases each). The CDR3 sequence is 15 residues long. The V end lost 4 bases, the J end lost 2 bases, and 13 bases lay between the germline ends. Germline loops: CDR1 ENHRY, CDR2 SYGVKD. The DNA for the CDR3 is TGTGCCATCAGTGTGAGGGGAGCCGACACAGATACGCAGTATTTT. It translates to CAISVRGADTDTQYF.

This clonotype showed up many times. This rearrangement joins TRBV7-2 to TRBJ2-1, with a possible D match to TRBD2 (5 bases). Germline V gene sequence: CDR1 SGHTA, CDR2 FQGNSA. The V end was cut by 6 bases, the J end by 13 bases, with 16 bases between. The CDR3 consists of 12 residues. CDR3 amino acids: CASSSRSGPQFF. The CDR3 DNA reads TGTGCCAGCAGTTCCAGGAGCGGACCCCAGTTCTTC.

This clonotype was recorded many times. J is TRBJ2-1 and V is TRBV7-2; D tentatively reads TRBD1 or TRBD2 (5 bases each). V lost 5 bases, J lost 2 bases, and 13 bases lay in between. The CDR3 has 15 residues. Germline V gene data show CDR1 as SGHTA and CDR2 as FQGNSA. As DNA, the CDR3 is TGTGCCAGCAGCCAACTAGGGGTAGCCTACAATGAGCAGTTCTTC. It translates to CASSQLGVAYNEQFF.

J is TRBJ2-6 and V is TRBV7-2; 7 nucleotides agree with TRBD2. Trimming cost V 7 bases and J 1 base; bases outside gene matches: 4. Germline CDR1 reads SGHTA; CDR2 reads FQGNSA. The CDR3 has 15 amino acids. Here the CDR3 reads CASNRGGSGANVLTF. Here the CDR3 DNA reads TGTGCCAGCAACCGGGGAGGGTCTGGGGCCAACGTCCTGACTTTC.

At least ten counts were recorded for this clonotype. The chain has TRBV11-3 and TRBJ2-3, with 8 bases that match TRBD2. There are 15 residues in the CDR3. J was trimmed by 4 bases and V by 4 bases; bases with no gene match: 7. CDR1 SGHNT and CDR2 YENEEA come from the germline V gene. The CDR3 DNA reads as TGTGCCAGCAGCTCAAGCACTAGCGGCGCAGATACGCAGTATTTT. This translates into CASSSSTSGADTQYF.

This clonotype has a handful of counts. J is TRBJ2-3 and V is TRBV7-9, with 7 positions matching TRBD2. Germline V lookup: CDR1 SEHNR, CDR2 FQNEAQ (reference sequence). The CDR3 is 15 residues long. V lost 4 bases, J lost 3 bases, and 7 bases stayed unmatched. The CDR3 reads CASSSFGGLTDTQYF. The DNA for the CDR3 is TGTGCCAGCAGCTCCTTTGGGGGACTAACAGATACGCAGTATTTT. The variable domain in full, completed from reference TRBV7-9 and TRBJ2-3, reads DTGVSQNPRHKITKRGQNVTFRCDPISEHNRLYWYRQTLGQGPEFLTYFQNEAQLEKSRLLSDRFSAERPKGSFSTLEIQRTEQGDSAMYLCASSSFGGLTDTQYFGPGTRLTVL.